This TCR beta chain was documented in a study of blood T cell repertoires in COVID-19. Study context: T cells, B-cell-depleted T cells, or PBMCs provided the cDNA or gDNA that served as material.

TCRdb keeps only in-frame clones here, not all; method: immunoSEQ multiplex PCR. The table includes 380,000 or so clones, roughly 90% detected once. The trim removed 1 base at V and 3 bases at J, leaving 8 bases unmatched. Germline CDR1 and CDR2: LNHDA and SQIVND (reference sequence). The CDR3 runs 16 residues. The clonotype comes from a woman in her twenties or thirties with acute COVID-19. The source material was PBMCs or T cells enriched from blood (not recorded which). The chain recombines TRBV19 with TRBJ1-1, with 7 bases identical to TRBD1. The CDR3 region is CASSIARQGSDTEAFF. The CDR3 region has the DNA TGTGCCAGTAGTATAGCTCGACAGGGTTCGGACACTGAAGCTTTCTTT.